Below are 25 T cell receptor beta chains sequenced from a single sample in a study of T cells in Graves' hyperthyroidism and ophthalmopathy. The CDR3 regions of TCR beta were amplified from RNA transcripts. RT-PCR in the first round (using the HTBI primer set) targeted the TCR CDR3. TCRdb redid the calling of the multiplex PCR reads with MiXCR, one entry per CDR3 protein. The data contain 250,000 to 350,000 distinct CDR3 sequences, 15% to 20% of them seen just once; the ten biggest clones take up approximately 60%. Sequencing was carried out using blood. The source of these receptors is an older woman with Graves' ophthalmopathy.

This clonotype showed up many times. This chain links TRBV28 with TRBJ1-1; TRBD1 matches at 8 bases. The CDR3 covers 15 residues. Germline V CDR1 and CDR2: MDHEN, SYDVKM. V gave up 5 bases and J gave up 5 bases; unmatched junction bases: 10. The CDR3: CASSPQTGERTEAFF. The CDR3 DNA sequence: TGTGCCAGCAGTCCCCAGACAGGGGAAAGGACTGAAGCTTTCTTT. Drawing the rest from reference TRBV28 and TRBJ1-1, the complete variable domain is DVKVTQSSRYLVKRTGEKVFLECVQDMDHENMFWYRQDPGLGLRLIYFSYDVKMKEKGDIPEGYSVSREKKERFSLILESASTNQTSMYLCASSPQTGERTEAFFGQGTRLTVV.

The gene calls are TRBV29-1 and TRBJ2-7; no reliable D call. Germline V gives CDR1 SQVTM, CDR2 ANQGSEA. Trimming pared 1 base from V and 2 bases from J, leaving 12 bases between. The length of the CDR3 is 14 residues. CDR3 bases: TGCAGCGTTGAAGGGGAAGGAGAAACCTACGAGCAGTACTTC. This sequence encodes CSVEGEGETYEQYF.

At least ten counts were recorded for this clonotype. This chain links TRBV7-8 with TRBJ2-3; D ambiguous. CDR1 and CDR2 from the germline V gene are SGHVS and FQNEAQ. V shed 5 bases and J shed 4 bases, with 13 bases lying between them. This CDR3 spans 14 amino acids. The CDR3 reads CASSTASAADTQYF. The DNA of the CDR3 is TGTGCCAGCAGCACGGCCTCAGCCGCAGATACGCAGTATTTT.

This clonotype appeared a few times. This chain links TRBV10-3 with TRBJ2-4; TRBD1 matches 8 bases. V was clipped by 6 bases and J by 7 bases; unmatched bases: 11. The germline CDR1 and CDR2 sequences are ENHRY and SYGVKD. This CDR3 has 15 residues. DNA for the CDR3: TGTGCCATCAGCAATTCTTACAGGGGGGCGAACATTCAGTACTTC. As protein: CAISNSYRGANIQYF.

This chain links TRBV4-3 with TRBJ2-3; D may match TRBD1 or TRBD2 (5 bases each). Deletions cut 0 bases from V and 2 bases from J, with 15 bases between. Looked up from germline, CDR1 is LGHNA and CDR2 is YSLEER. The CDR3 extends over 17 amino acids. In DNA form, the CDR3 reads TGCGCCAGCAGCCAAGAGGGGCCCGGGACCGACACAGATACGCAGTATTTT. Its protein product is CASSQEGPGTDTDTQYF.

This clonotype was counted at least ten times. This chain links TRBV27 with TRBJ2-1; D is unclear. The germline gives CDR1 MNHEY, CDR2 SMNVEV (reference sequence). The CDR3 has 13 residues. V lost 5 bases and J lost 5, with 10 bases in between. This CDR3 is CASSRPDNNEQFF. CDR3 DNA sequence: TGTGCCAGCAGTCGTCCGGATAACAATGAGCAGTTCTTC.

In DNA form, the CDR3 reads TGCAGCGTTGAGGGCAGAGGCCTGGGTGGGGAGCTGTTTTTT. This codes for CSVEGRGLGGELFF. The chain employs TRBV29-1 and TRBJ2-2; D unclear. Germline assignment: CDR1 SQVTM and CDR2 ANQGSEA. The V gene lost 3 bases and the J gene lost 8 bases, with 16 bases spanning the gap. CDR3 length: 14 residues.

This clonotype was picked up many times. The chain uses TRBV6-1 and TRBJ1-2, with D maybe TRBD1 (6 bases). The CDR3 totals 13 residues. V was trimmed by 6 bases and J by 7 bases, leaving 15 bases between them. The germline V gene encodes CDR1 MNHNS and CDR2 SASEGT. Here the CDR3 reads CASRQGQRFGYTF. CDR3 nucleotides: TGTGCCAGCAGACAGGGACAACGGTTTGGCTACACCTTC.

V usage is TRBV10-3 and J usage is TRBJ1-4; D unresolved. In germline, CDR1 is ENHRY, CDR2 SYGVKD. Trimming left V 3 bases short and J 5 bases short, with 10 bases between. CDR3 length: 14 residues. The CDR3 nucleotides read TGTGCCATCAGTGAAGATAGGGTGAATGAAAAACTGTTTTTT. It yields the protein CAISEDRVNEKLFF.

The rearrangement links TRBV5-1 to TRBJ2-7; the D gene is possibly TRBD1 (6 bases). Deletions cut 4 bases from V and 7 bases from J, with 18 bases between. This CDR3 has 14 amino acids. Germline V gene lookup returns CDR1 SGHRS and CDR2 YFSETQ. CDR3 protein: CASSLTGLGPEQYF. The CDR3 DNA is TGCGCCAGCAGCCTGACAGGTCTCGGGCCGGAGCAGTACTTC. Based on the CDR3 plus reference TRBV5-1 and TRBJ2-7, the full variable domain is KAGVTQTPRYLIKTRGQQVTLSCSPISGHRSVSWYQQTPGQGLQFLFEYFSETQRNKGNFPGRFSGRQFSNSRSEMNVSTLELGDSALYLCASSLTGLGPEQYFGPGTRLTVT.

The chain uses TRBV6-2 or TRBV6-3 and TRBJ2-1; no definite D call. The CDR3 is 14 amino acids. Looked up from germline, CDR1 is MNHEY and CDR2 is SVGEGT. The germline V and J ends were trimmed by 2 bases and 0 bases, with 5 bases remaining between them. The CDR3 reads CASSYGGSYNEQFF. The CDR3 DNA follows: TGTGCCAGCAGTTACGGCGGCTCCTACAATGAGCAGTTCTTC.

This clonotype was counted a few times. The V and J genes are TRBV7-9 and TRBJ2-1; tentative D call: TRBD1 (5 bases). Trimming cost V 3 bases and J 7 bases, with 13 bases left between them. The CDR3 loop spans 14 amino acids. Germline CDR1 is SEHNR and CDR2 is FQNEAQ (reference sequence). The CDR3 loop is CASSFASSGNEQFF. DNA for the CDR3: TGTGCCAGCAGCTTCGCCAGCTCAGGGAATGAGCAGTTCTTC.

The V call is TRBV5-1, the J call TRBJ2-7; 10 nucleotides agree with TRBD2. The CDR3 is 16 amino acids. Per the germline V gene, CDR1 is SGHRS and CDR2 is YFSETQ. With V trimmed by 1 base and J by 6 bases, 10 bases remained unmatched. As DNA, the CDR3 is TGCGCCAGCAGCTTGCTCCAGAGCGGGGGGGCCGGCGAGCAGTACTTC. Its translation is CASSLLQSGGAGEQYF.

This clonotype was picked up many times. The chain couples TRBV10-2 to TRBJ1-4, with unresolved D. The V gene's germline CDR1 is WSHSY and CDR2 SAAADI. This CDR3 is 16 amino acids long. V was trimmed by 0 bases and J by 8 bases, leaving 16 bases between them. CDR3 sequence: CASSESAGVAREKLFF. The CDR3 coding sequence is TGCGCCAGCAGTGAGTCGGCTGGGGTTGCACGGGAAAAACTGTTTTTT.

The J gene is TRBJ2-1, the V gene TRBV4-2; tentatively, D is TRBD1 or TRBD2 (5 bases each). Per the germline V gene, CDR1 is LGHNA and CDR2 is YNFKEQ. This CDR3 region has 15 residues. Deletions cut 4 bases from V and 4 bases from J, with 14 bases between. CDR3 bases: TGTGCCAGCAGCCCCCCCGTGGGGGTTTACAATGAGCAGTTCTTC. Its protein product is CASSPPVGVYNEQFF.

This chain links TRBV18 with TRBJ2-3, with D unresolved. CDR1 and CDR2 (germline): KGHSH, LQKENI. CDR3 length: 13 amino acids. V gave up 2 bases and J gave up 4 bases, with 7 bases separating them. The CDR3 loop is CASSPEDSDTQYF. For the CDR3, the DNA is TGTGCCAGCTCACCAGAGGATTCAGATACGCAGTATTTT.

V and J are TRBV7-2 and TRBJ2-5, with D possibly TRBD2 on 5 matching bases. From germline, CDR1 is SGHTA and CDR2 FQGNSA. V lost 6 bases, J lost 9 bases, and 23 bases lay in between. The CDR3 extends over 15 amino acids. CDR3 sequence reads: CASSYFGPGAEAQYF. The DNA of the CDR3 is TGTGCCAGCAGTTACTTTGGACCTGGCGCGGAGGCCCAGTACTTC.

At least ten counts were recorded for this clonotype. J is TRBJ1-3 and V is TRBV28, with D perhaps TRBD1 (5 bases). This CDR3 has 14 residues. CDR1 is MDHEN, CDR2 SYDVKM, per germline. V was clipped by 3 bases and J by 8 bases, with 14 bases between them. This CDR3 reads CASSLGGDVYTIYF. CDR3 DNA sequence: TGTGCCAGCAGTTTGGGTGGGGACGTATACACCATATATTTT.

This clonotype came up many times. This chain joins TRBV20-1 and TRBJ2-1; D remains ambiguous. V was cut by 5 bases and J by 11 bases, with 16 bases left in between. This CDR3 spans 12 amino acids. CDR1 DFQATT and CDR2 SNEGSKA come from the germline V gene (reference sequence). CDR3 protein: CSALLDPIQQFF. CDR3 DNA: TGCAGTGCTCTCCTTGACCCAATACAGCAGTTCTTC.

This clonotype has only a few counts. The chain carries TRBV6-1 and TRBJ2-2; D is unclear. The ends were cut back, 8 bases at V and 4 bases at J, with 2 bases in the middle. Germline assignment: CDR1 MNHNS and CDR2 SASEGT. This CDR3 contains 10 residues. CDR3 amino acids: CASATGELFF. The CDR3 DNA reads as TGTGCCAGCGCCACCGGGGAGCTGTTTTTT.

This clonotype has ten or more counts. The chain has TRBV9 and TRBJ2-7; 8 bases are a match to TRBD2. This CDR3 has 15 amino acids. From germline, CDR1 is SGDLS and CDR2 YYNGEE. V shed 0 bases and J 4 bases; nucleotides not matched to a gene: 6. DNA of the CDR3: TGTGCCAGCAGCGTAGATCTAGCGGGTCAGTACGAGCAGTACTTC. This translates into CASSVDLAGQYEQYF.

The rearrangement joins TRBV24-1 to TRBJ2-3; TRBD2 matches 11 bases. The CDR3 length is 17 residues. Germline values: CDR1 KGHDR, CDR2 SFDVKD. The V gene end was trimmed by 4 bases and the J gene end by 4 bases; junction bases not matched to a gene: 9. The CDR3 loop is CATSDYKTSGIADTQYF. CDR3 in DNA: TGTGCCACCAGTGACTATAAGACTAGCGGGATTGCAGATACGCAGTATTTT.

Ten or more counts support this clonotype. For the CDR3, the DNA is TGTGCCAGCTCACACGGGACAGGCGGTGAGACCCAGTACTTC. Translated: CASSHGTGGETQYF. The chain uses TRBV18 and TRBJ2-5, with TRBD1 matching over 8 bases. Trimming cost V 4 bases and J 5 bases; bases outside gene matches: 6. Germline loops: CDR1 KGHSH, CDR2 LQKENI. The CDR3 is made up of 14 amino acids.

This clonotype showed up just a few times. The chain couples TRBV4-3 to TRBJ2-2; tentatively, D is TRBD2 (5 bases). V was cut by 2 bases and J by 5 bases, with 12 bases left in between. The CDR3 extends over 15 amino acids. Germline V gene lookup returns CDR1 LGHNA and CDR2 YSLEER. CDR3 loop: CASSQRRVATGELFF. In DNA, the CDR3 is TGCGCCAGCAGCCAAAGGCGGGTCGCGACCGGGGAGCTGTTTTTT.

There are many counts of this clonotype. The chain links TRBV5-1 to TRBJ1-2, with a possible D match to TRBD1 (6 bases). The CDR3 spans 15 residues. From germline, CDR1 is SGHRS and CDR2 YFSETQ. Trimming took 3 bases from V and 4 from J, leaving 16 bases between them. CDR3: CASSYLDRPGYGYTF. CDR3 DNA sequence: TGCGCCAGCAGCTATCTTGACAGGCCCGGCTATGGCTACACCTTC.